The sequence of this T cell receptor (beta chain) was determined in a study of PD-L1 blockade in urothelial cancer listed by TCRdb under 2017. General notes on the study: All patients started therapy around 2014 and received atezolizumab 1,200 mg intravenously every 3 weeks. About 85% of the 29 patients were males with bladder-origin urothelial cancer, and about 65% of the roughly 30 reported a prior smoking history. An ECOG performance status of 0 or 1 was recorded for the patients, and 0 to 3 prior chemotherapy regimens had been received by the patients. Blood samples were analyzed at two time points: 3 weeks after treatment start (second dose) and 6 weeks after treatment start. A median of roughly 140,000 T cells and tens of thousands of unique TCRs was obtained from blood samples, and a median clonality of around 0.08 was observed. Somatic, immune and clinical correlates of response to PD-L1 blockade with atezolizumab in urothelial cancer were the focus of an exploratory multi-omic analysis. Pretreatment tumor samples, along with matched peripheral blood collected serially before and after atezolizumab treatment, underwent TCR sequencing. Durable clinical benefit was defined as progression-free survival longer than 6 months, and TCR features were also tested against progression-free and overall survival. In the same patients who had TCR sequencing, pretreatment tumors also underwent whole exome sequencing and RNA sequencing. Nine patients achieved durable clinical benefit and 20 did not. Some 30 patients had pretreatment blood TCR-seq, 24 had at least one posttreatment blood collection, and 24 had tumor TCR-seq. The paper's findings and limits, for the study overall: A pretreatment peripheral blood TCR clonality below the median was linked to improved progression-free and overall survival. Because of the small sample size (n ≈ 27) and the many exploratory analyses performed, the results are intended to be regarded as hypothesis-generating. Greater expansion of tumor-associated TCR clones in peripheral blood 3 weeks after the start of treatment was observed in patients with durable benefit (n ≈ 22, p = 0.022).

Synthetic TCR analog templates were spiked into each PCR so that absolute template abundance could be estimated from read counts. The immunoSEQ assay used bias-controlled V and J gene primers to amplify TCRbeta CDR3 regions from genomic DNA. Sequencing of rearranged TCRbeta segments was performed at approximately 20X coverage. The authors processed their data as follows. Clustering was used to correct sequencing errors, and CDR3s were annotated against IMGT so that V, D and J genes could be assigned. Out-of-frame and stop-codon sequences were excluded, and only productive TCRbeta rearrangements were used in downstream analyses. To compute clonality, Shannon entropy was normalized by the log of the number of unique productive sequences and then subtracted from one. Fisher's exact test with Benjamini-Hochberg correction, at a threshold of adjusted p below 0.01, was used to find clones that differed between time points or between blood and tumor. Sourced from immuneACCESS, this table was stored by TCRdb with only in-frame sequences that have V and J called. A share of the clones is absent; for the studies checked, an unresolved V gene accounts for under half, and the remainder has no known explanation. Clone size and the V and J calls come from that table; the DNA yielded D and trimming. In all, the sample holds roughly 130,000 clones, and about 81% of those were seen once. The ten largest account for 3.2% of the sample.

Trimming removed 6 bases from V and 5 bases from J, leaving 12 bases between the germline ends. The CDR3, cysteine through phenylalanine, is 13 amino acids long. Only CDR3 DNA remains: 39 bases, in frame from the first base. The germline V gene supplies CDR1 MNHEY and CDR2 SVGAGI. For this clone: No cognate antigen has been identified for it. Base-call qualities are not available, and no considerably larger clone is one nucleotide away.

The time point label on this specimen signifies: pretreatment peripheral blood. The cohort comprised nearly 30 patients with locally advanced or metastatic urothelial carcinoma treated at Memorial Sloan Kettering on a trial protocol. Peripheral blood mononuclear cells were collected pretreatment and during treatment, with between 1 and 8 total time points obtained per patient. The Qiagen DNeasy Blood extraction kit was used to purify genomic DNA from total PBMCs and tumor samples. PBMCs were collected pretreatment and during treatment and were isolated and stored as previously described. The chain joins TRBV6-5 to TRBJ2-3; confidence is insufficient to name the D gene. The TCR comes from a man in his fifties with urothelial cancer. The specimen was PBMCs, collected around atezolizumab (anti-PD-L1) treatment. In nucleotides, the sequence is TGTGCCAGCAGACCATTTACGGGAGATACGCAGTATTTT. Translated, this is CASRPFTGDTQYF.